A single sample gave rise to the 17 T cell receptor beta chains below, sequenced in a study of blood T cell repertoires in COVID-19. Produced via immunoSEQ multiplex PCR; TCRdb's table is partial and in-frame only. The profile covers 95,000 to 100,000 clones, with around 84% appearing a single time and 1.5% to 2% taken by the ten largest. Sequenced sample: peripheral blood. Source of these receptors: a woman in her 70s with active or convalescent COVID-19.

This rearrangement joins TRBV4-2 to TRBJ2-7, with 8 bases identical to TRBD1. CDR1 LGHNA and CDR2 YNFKEQ come from the germline V gene. The CDR3 loop spans 15 amino acids. Trimming at V came to 1 base and at J to 0 bases, leaving 2 bases not matched to a gene. The CDR3 sequence: CASSQGTGSSYEQYF. CDR3 sequence (DNA): TGTGCCAGCAGCCAAGGGACAGGGTCCTCCTACGAGCAGTACTTC.

The V call is TRBV19, the J call TRBJ2-3, with D unclear. V was trimmed by 3 bases and J by 2 bases, leaving 12 bases between them. The CDR3 is 15 amino acids. Looked up from germline, CDR1 is LNHDA and CDR2 is SQIVND (reference sequence). In nucleotides, the CDR3 is TGTGCCAGTAGTATTCCTTCCTCCTTCACAGATACGCAGTATTTT. Residues: CASSIPSSFTDTQYF.

The chain links TRBV19 to TRBJ2-1; 7 nucleotides align to TRBD1. The V gene end was trimmed by 3 bases and the J gene end by 2 bases; junction bases not matched to a gene: 4. The CDR3 consists of 15 residues. Germline V gives CDR1 LNHDA, CDR2 SQIVND (reference sequence). The CDR3 DNA is TGTGCCAGTAGTATCGAGGGGGCCCCCTACAATGAGCAGTTCTTC. Its translation: CASSIEGAPYNEQFF.

The chain carries TRBV15 and TRBJ1-1; tentative D call: TRBD1 (6 bases). CDR1 LNHNV and CDR2 YYDKDF come from the germline V gene (reference sequence). The germline V and J ends were trimmed by 0 bases and 8 bases, with 7 bases remaining between them. CDR3 length: 12 amino acids. The CDR3 region is CATSRDDREAFF. The CDR3 DNA is TGTGCCACCAGCAGAGATGACAGGGAAGCTTTCTTT.

V gene TRBV15 combines with J gene TRBJ2-1, with D perhaps matching TRBD2 (5 bases). The CDR3 extends over 15 amino acids. Trimming took off 1 base at V and 8 bases at J, with 15 bases between the two ends. Germline V CDR1 and CDR2: LNHNV, YYDKDF (reference sequence). CDR3: CATSRVLGSAHEQFF. CDR3 nucleotide sequence: TGTGCCACCAGCAGAGTTTTGGGGAGTGCGCATGAGCAGTTCTTC.

The rearrangement links TRBV11-2 to TRBJ2-1, with 8 bases aligning to TRBD2. The CDR3 is 15 amino acids. J lost 5 bases, V lost 1 base, and 4 bases had no gene match. CDR1 and CDR2 from the germline V gene are SGHAT and FQNNGV. The CDR3 here is CASSLARGRNNEQFF. The CDR3, as DNA: TGTGCCAGCAGCTTAGCACGCGGGAGGAACAATGAGCAGTTCTTC.

The chain joins TRBV3-1 (or the pseudogene TRBV3-2) to TRBJ2-3; no clear D. Per germline, CDR1 LGHDT and CDR2 YNNKEL (reference sequence). CDR3 length: 13 residues. V shed 2 bases and J shed 10 bases, with 13 bases lying between them. CDR3 region: CASSQFLGSPQYF. The DNA for the CDR3 is TGTGCCAGCAGCCAATTCTTGGGCTCCCCGCAGTATTTT.

This clone has only one observation. One end of the junction varies from germline; a read error may be responsible. The chain joins TRBV11-2 to TRBJ1-1; perhaps TRBD1 as D (5 bases). This CDR3 contains 17 residues. The germline V gene encodes CDR1 SGHAT and CDR2 FQNNGV. Here the CDR3 reads CASSLGSGGPVNTEAFF. The DNA of the CDR3 is TGTGCCAGCAGCTTAGGGTCCGGGGGACCGGTGAATACTGAAGCTTTCTTT.

V gene TRBV6-5 combines with J gene TRBJ1-2; 9 bases line up with TRBD1. Germline CDR1 and CDR2: MNHEY and SVGAGI. The V and J ends lost 7 bases and 4 bases, in that order; junction bases with no gene match: 10. This CDR3 is 15 amino acids long. In DNA form, the CDR3 reads TGTGCCAGCACTACTAAACAGGGGGCGGTCTATGGCTACACCTTC. Protein product: CASTTKQGAVYGYTF.

In DNA form, the CDR3 reads TGTGCCAGCAACCAGTACAACACTGAAGCTTTCTTT. It is translated as CASNQYNTEAFF. V and J are TRBV12-3 or TRBV12-4 and TRBJ1-1, with D hard to call. The CDR3 is 12 amino acids. Deletions cut 7 bases from V and 2 bases from J, with 8 bases between.

The rearrangement uses TRBV10-3 and TRBJ1-6; D not certain. Trimming removed 2 bases from V and 10 bases from J, with 12 bases in between. Germline V gives CDR1 ENHRY, CDR2 SYGVKD. The CDR3 spans 14 residues. The CDR3 DNA follows: TGTGCCATCAGTGAGGGGAGGAAGCACTCACCCCTCCACTTT. It translates to CAISEGRKHSPLHF.

This clone was detected a few times. The J gene is TRBJ1-5, the V gene TRBV3-1 (or the pseudogene TRBV3-2); D gene ambiguous. From germline, CDR1 is LGHDT and CDR2 YNNKEL (reference sequence). This CDR3 has 13 amino acids. Trimming shortened V by 0 bases and J by 7 bases, and 7 bases separated the two germline ends. CDR3 residues: CASSQDVGQPQHF. DNA of the CDR3: TGTGCCAGCAGCCAAGATGTCGGGCAGCCCCAGCATTTT.

The gene calls are TRBV24-1 and TRBJ1-1; D gene unclear. The CDR3 consists of 15 residues. Trimming removed 4 bases at V and 1 base at J, with 12 bases between. Germline CDR1 KGHDR, CDR2 SFDVKD. The CDR3 loop is CATSDPTRPNTEAFF. The DNA of the CDR3 is TGTGCCACCAGTGACCCTACTAGACCGAACACTGAAGCTTTCTTT.

The chain combines TRBV4-1 with TRBJ1-5; TRBD1 might be the D (6 bases). Germline V CDR1 and CDR2: MGHRA, YSYEKL. V was clipped by 0 bases and J by 0 bases, with 12 bases between them. The length of the CDR3 is 17 residues. The CDR3 DNA reads as TGCGCCAGCAGCCAAGACAGGGGCCTTGATAGCAATCAGCCCCAGCATTTT. Amino acids: CASSQDRGLDSNQPQHF.

The chain uses TRBV5-4 and TRBJ2-7; 7 nucleotides align to TRBD1. Germline assignment: CDR1 SGHNT and CDR2 YYREEE (reference sequence). Unmatched junction bases numbered 11, after V lost 4 bases and J lost 7 bases. CDR3 length: 14 residues. The CDR3 DNA is TGTGCCAGCAGCCCGGGGACAGCCACGCGGGAGCAGTACTTC. It is translated as CASSPGTATREQYF.

The rearrangement uses TRBV5-1 and TRBJ2-7; D is perhaps TRBD2 (6 bases). The CDR3 has 13 amino acids. Germline V CDR1 and CDR2: SGHRS, YFSETQ. Between the trimmed V and J ends, which lost 5 bases and 5 bases, there was a span of 14 bases. CDR3 loop: CASRTASGDEQYF. In nucleotides, the CDR3 is TGCGCCAGCAGAACCGCCTCGGGGGACGAGCAGTACTTC.

The chain uses TRBV19 and TRBJ1-6; D may be TRBD1 (6 bases). In germline, CDR1 is LNHDA, CDR2 SQIVND (reference sequence). This CDR3 is 14 amino acids long. With 4 bases removed from V and 8 bases from J, the gap between germline ends came to 12 bases. CDR3 loop: CASSTTGGDSPLHF. For the CDR3, the DNA is TGTGCCAGTAGTACGACAGGAGGTGATTCACCCCTCCACTTT.